This paragraph covers one TCR beta chain sequence. No antigen is known for it. The data belong to a study of shared clonotypes between healthy human individuals. Study information: Serving as donors were two women and a few men, whose ages spanned 18 to 49. Study-wide results and caveats: Rarefaction indicated that sorted-subset sequencing remained incomplete although depth was large. Investigators expected sequencing depth to affect clonotype sharing among donors. Richness estimates generally favored naive over memory subsets.

Sequencing was performed with immunoSEQ multiplex PCR; in TCRdb, only in-frame clones are kept and a portion is missing. The data contain roughly 2,000,000 clones, around 93% of them singletons. This CDR3 has 13 residues. Trimming shortened V by 7 bases and J by 5 bases, and 12 bases separated the two germline ends. Germline V lookup: CDR1 ENHRY, CDR2 SYGVKD. The naive CD8 population came from CD45RO-negative cells selected for CCR7, without terminally differentiated effector memory CD45RA+ cells. The rearrangement uses TRBV10-3 and TRBJ2-1; unclear D gene. What was sequenced was naive CD8+ T cells from PBMCs. The source is a man aged 18 to 29 in good health. Some clones in this sample may be carry-over from other donors' samples. This CDR3 reads CAITQVNNNEQFF. The CDR3 DNA reads TGTGCCATCACCCAGGTCAACAACAATGAGCAGTTCTTC.